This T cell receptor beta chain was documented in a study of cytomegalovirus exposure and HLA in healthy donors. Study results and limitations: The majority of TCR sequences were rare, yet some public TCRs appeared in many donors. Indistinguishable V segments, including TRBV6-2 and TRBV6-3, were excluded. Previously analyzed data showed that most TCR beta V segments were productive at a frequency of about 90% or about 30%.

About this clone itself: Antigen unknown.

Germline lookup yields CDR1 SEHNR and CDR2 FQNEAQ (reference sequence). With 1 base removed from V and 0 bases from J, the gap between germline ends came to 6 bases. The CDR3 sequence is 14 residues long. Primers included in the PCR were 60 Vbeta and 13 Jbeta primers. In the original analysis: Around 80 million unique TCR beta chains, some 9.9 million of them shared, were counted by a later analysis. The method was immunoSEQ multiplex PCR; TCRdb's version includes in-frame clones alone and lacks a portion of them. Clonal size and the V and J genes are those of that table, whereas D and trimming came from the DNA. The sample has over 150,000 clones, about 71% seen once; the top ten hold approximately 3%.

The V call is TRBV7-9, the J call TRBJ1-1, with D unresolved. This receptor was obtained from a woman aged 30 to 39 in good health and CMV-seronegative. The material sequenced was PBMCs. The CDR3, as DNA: TGTGCCAGCAGCTTAGAACTCCTGAACACTGAAGCTTTCTTT. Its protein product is CASSLELLNTEAFF.